This record covers a single T cell receptor beta chain. This record belongs to a study of CD8 T cells in Susac syndrome. The RNA input was roughly 0.5 to 1 ug, and it was reverse transcribed with random hexamers. TCRdb used MiXCR to reprocess the immunoSEQ multiplex PCR reads, holding one entry per CDR3 protein. The data contain almost 450,000 distinct CDR3 sequences, roughly 85% of them singletons. Trimming stripped 4 bases from V and 3 bases from J, with 7 bases between. This CDR3 is built from 11 residues. Germline CDR1 is SQVTM and CDR2 is ANQGSEA. Sequenced input: CD8+ T cells from PBMCs. This TCR was sampled from a human donor with multiple sclerosis. This chain connects TRBV29-1 to TRBJ2-7, with D tentatively TRBD1 (5 bases). The CDR3 is CSVGRDYEQYF. In DNA form, the CDR3 reads TGCAGCGTTGGCAGGGACTACGAGCAGTACTTC.